A selection of T cell receptor beta chains follows, all from one sample in a study of CD8 T cells in Susac syndrome. TCRdb called the immunoSEQ multiplex PCR reads again in MiXCR, with one record for every CDR3 protein. Altogether over 300,000 distinct CDR3 sequences are present, 92% being singletons, with the ten largest covering approximately 0.065%. The specimen sequenced was CD4+ T cells from PBMCs. The source of these receptors is a human donor with multiple sclerosis. CDR3s include the opening cysteine and the closing phenylalanine or tryptophan. Fields, in order: J gene, V gene, clone size, D gene, CDR3 length, CDR3 protein, CDR3 DNA. A D gene is named only where the DNA matches it firmly. The size field is filled for only some rows; it gives once, few, many or a size class.

J: TRBJ2-5
V: TRBV24-1
size: NA
D: TRBD1
length: 14
CDR3: CATSATGIAETQYF
DNA: TGTGCCACCAGTGCGACAGGGATCGCGGAGACCCAGTACTTC

J: TRBJ2-3
V: TRBV4-3
size: NA
D: NA
length: 15
CDR3: CASSQDQAHTDTQYF
DNA: TGCGCCAGCAGCCAAGATCAAGCGCACACAGATACGCAGTATTTT

J: TRBJ2-7
V: TRBV11-1
size: NA
D: TRBD2
length: 15
CDR3: CASSSSSGDSYEQYF
DNA: TGTGCCAGCAGCTCTTCTAGCGGGGACTCCTACGAGCAGTACTTC

J: TRBJ2-1
V: TRBV4-2
size: NA
D: NA
length: 13
CDR3: CASSQDGKGMPFF
DNA: TGTGCCAGCAGCCAAGATGGAAAGGGAATGCCGTTCTTC

J: TRBJ2-5
V: TRBV2
size: NA
D: NA
length: 14
CDR3: CASSVQGLQETQYF
DNA: TGTGCCAGCAGTGTTCAGGGGCTCCAAGAGACCCAGTACTTC

J: TRBJ2-7
V: TRBV5-1
size: once
D: TRBD1
length: 15
CDR3: CASSIRQGINDEQYF
DNA: TGCGCCAGCAGCATCCGACAGGGAATTAACGACGAGCAGTACTTC

J: TRBJ1-5
V: TRBV7-9
size: NA
D: NA
length: 13
CDR3: CASSLGAGQPQHF
DNA: TGTGCCAGCAGCTTAGGGGCGGGTCAGCCCCAGCATTTT

J: TRBJ2-3
V: TRBV14
size: once
D: NA
length: 15
CDR3: CASSRQTGATDTQYF
DNA: TGTGCCAGCAGCCGCCAGACAGGAGCCACAGATACGCAGTATTTT

J: TRBJ2-7
V: TRBV10-3
size: NA
D: NA
length: 18
CDR3: CAISERAGASERAYEQYF
DNA: TGTGCCATCAGTGAGAGGGCAGGGGCTAGCGAAAGGGCCTACGAGCAGTACTTC

J: TRBJ2-1
V: TRBV4-1
size: NA
D: NA
length: 16
CDR3: CASSQGSGRRDNEQFF
DNA: TGCGCCAGCAGCCAAGGATCGGGTAGGAGAGACAATGAGCAGTTCTTC

J: TRBJ1-1
V: TRBV3-1
size: NA
D: NA
length: 15
CDR3: CASSQERTVATEAFF
DNA: TGTGCCAGCAGCCAAGAGCGGACAGTCGCCACTGAAGCTTTCTTT

J: TRBJ2-2
V: TRBV7-2
size: NA
D: NA
length: 16
CDR3: CASSSLRKRDTGELFF
DNA: TGTGCCAGCAGTTCTTTGCGGAAGAGGGACACCGGGGAGCTGTTTTTT

J: TRBJ2-7
V: TRBV20-1
size: few
D: TRBD2
length: 15
CDR3: CSAPPTSGADYEQYF
DNA: TGCAGTGCCCCTCCGACTAGCGGGGCCGACTACGAGCAGTACTTC

J: TRBJ2-5
V: TRBV20-1
size: NA
D: TRBD2
length: 15
CDR3: CSARDRTSGQETQYF
DNA: TGCAGTGCTAGAGATCGGACTAGCGGACAAGAGACCCAGTACTTC

J: TRBJ2-7
V: TRBV29-1
size: once
D: TRBD1
length: 12
CDR3: CSVGDRPYEQYF
DNA: TGCAGCGTTGGGGACAGGCCCTACGAGCAGTACTTC

J: TRBJ1-1
V: TRBV6-5
size: NA
D: NA
length: 12
CDR3: CASSGGNTEAFF
DNA: TGTGCCAGCTCCGGAGGGAACACTGAAGCTTTCTTT

J: TRBJ1-3
V: TRBV18
size: NA
D: NA
length: 17
CDR3: CASSSLPEQGVGNTIYF
DNA: TGTGCCAGCTCCTCCCTCCCGGAGCAGGGTGTTGGAAACACCATATATTTT

J: TRBJ2-1
V: TRBV30
size: NA
D: TRBD1
length: 18
CDR3: CAWSSDRLHGVKVNEQFF
DNA: TGTGCCTGGAGTTCGGACAGGCTGCACGGTGTAAAAGTCAATGAGCAGTTCTTC

J: TRBJ2-2
V: TRBV7-2
size: NA
D: NA
length: 18
CDR3: CASSLFPPGGLGTGELFF
DNA: TGTGCCAGCAGCTTATTCCCGCCCGGGGGGCTGGGAACCGGGGAGCTGTTTTTT

J: TRBJ2-1
V: TRBV7-6
size: NA
D: TRBD2
length: 16
CDR3: CASSPLGGKDGNEQFF
DNA: TGTGCCAGCAGCCCGTTGGGAGGGAAAGATGGGAATGAGCAGTTCTTC

J: TRBJ2-1
V: TRBV29-1
size: once
D: NA
length: 13
CDR3: CSVGGVDYNEQFF
DNA: TGCAGCGTTGGAGGGGTCGACTACAATGAGCAGTTCTTC

J: TRBJ2-1
V: TRBV14
size: NA
D: NA
length: 17
CDR3: CASSQSPRRSNHNEQFF
DNA: TGTGCCAGCAGCCAGAGCCCGCGGCGAAGCAACCACAATGAGCAGTTCTTC

J: TRBJ2-1
V: TRBV4-2
size: NA
D: NA
length: 14
CDR3: CASSQDWASREQFF
DNA: TGTGCCAGCAGCCAAGACTGGGCCTCCAGGGAGCAGTTCTTC

J: TRBJ1-2
V: TRBV30
size: NA
D: NA
length: 13
CDR3: CAWSYSADYGYTF
DNA: TGTGCCTGGAGTTACTCGGCGGACTATGGCTACACCTTC

J: TRBJ1-4
V: TRBV19
size: NA
D: TRBD1
length: 15
CDR3: CASSIGGTGVEKLFF
DNA: TGTGCCAGTAGTATTGGCGGGACAGGGGTTGAAAAACTGTTTTTT

J: TRBJ2-5
V: TRBV6-5
size: NA
D: TRBD1
length: 14
CDR3: CASSNNRGQETQYF
DNA: TGTGCCAGCAGTAACAACAGGGGGCAAGAGACCCAGTACTTC

J: TRBJ1-5
V: TRBV30
size: NA
D: NA
length: 17
CDR3: CAWSAPGARRFYQPQHF
DNA: TGTGCCTGGAGTGCCCCAGGGGCTAGGAGATTCTATCAGCCCCAGCATTTT

J: TRBJ2-7
V: TRBV5-1
size: NA
D: TRBD2
length: 13
CDR3: CASGGGAPREQYF
DNA: TGCGCCAGCGGCGGGGGGGCCCCGCGCGAGCAGTACTTC

J: TRBJ2-1
V: TRBV20-1
size: NA
D: TRBD2
length: 14
CDR3: CSARGTSGRNEQFF
DNA: TGCAGTGCTAGAGGGACTAGCGGGAGGAATGAGCAGTTCTTC